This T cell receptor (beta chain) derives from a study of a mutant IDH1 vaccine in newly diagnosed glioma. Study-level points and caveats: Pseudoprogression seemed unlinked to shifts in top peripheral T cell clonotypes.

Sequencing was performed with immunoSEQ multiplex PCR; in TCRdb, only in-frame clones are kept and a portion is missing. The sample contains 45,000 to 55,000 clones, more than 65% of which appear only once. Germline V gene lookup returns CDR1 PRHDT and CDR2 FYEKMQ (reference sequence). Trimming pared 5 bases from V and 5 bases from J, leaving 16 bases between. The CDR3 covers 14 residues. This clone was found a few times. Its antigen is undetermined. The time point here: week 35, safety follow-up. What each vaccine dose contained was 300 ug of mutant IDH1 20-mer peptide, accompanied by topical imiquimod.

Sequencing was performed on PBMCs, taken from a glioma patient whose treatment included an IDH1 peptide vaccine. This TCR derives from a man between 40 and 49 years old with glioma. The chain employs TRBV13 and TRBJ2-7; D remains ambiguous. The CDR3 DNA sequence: TGTGCCAGCAGCCGGACCCGCTTGTCCAACGAGCAGTACTTC. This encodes CASSRTRLSNEQYF.